The text below deals with one TCR beta chain. Antigen: not known. ViraFEST used viral peptide pools to expand antigen-specific CD4+ T cells before sequencing. CD4+ T cells were isolated after about nine days of culture. Having tested negative for nucleocapsid antibodies, the vaccine recipients showed no prior SARS-CoV-2 infection. The data originate from a study of vaccination effects on CD4 cells after COVID-19. Study outcomes and limitations: Late after vaccination, infection- and vaccine-induced clones showed marked clonal contraction.

This CDR3 region has 16 residues. V was pared by 0 bases and J by 1 base, with 12 bases between. CDR1 is LNHNV and CDR2 is YYDKDF in the germline V gene (reference sequence). Repertoires were generated with immunoSEQ multiplex PCR, while TCRdb's copy carries only in-frame clones and drops some. The data hold 40,000 to 45,000 clones, with around 77% observed a single time. This receptor was obtained from a human donor who received a COVID-19 vaccine. The source material was CD4+ T cells from PBMCs cultured with HCoV-NL63 spike peptides, sampled before COVID-19 vaccination. This sequence joins TRBV15 and TRBJ1-1; tentative D call: TRBD1 (5 bases). In nucleotides, the CDR3 is TGTGCCACCAGCAGAGACGCGGCAGGGCGGAACACTGAAGCTTTCTTT. The encoded protein is CATSRDAAGRNTEAFF.